These 30 T cell receptor beta chains were sequenced from one sample in a study of response to subunit inactivated influenza vaccine. TCRdb re-derived calls from the RT-PCR reads in MiXCR, one entry per CDR3 protein. In the table there are over 400,000 distinct CDR3 sequences, 11% of which are singletons. The sample consisted of PBMCs from blood, taken roughly 47 days after vaccination. Source of these receptors: a man aged 50-60 years who received an inactivated influenza vaccine.

The chain recombines TRBV12-3 or TRBV12-4 with TRBJ2-1, with D uncertain. Trimming cost V 0 bases and J 3 bases, with 9 bases left between them. This CDR3 has 15 residues. CDR3 nucleotides: TGTGCCAGCAGTTTAGCTATAGATTTCTACAATGAGCAGTTCTTC. Its translation is CASSLAIDFYNEQFF.

This clonotype was counted between two and nine times. This chain joins TRBV6-5 and TRBJ1-1, with 7 bases aligning to TRBD1. The CDR3 sequence is 17 residues long. V was clipped by 5 bases and J by 3 bases; unmatched bases: 15. The germline V gene encodes CDR1 MNHEY and CDR2 SVGAGI. CDR3 region: CASSLPSRQGGHTEAFF. The CDR3 DNA reads as TGTGCCAGCAGTCTACCTAGTCGACAGGGCGGACACACTGAAGCTTTCTTT.

This clonotype was counted a few times. As DNA, the CDR3 is TGTGCCAGCTCACCACCTTCTAGCGGGAGTGAGCAGTTCTTC. It translates to CASSPPSSGSEQFF. This chain uses TRBV18 with TRBJ2-1, with 10 bases aligning to TRBD2. V lost 0 bases to trimming and J lost 9 bases; unmatched junction nucleotides: 2. Germline-derived CDR1 and CDR2 are KGHSH and LQKENI. The CDR3 is made up of 14 amino acids.

This clonotype was counted at least ten times. The chain joins TRBV12-3 or TRBV12-4 to TRBJ1-3, with D unresolved. V lost 2 bases, J lost 1 base, and 6 bases lay in between. This CDR3 has 14 residues. The CDR3 sequence: CASSLWGSGNTIYF. CDR3 nucleotide sequence: TGTGCCAGCAGTTTATGGGGATCTGGAAACACCATATATTTT.

The chain couples TRBV18 to TRBJ2-5, with no clear D. The germline gives CDR1 KGHSH, CDR2 LQKENI. The CDR3 extends over 13 amino acids. Trimming took 2 bases from V and 3 from J, leaving 7 bases between them. CDR3 DNA sequence: TGTGCCAGCTCACCAGTCCCCGAAGAGACCCAGTACTTC. It specifies CASSPVPEETQYF.

On this clonotype: Possible read error: a much larger clone is one base away. J is TRBJ1-6 and V is TRBV12-3 or TRBV12-4, with 9 bases that match TRBD1. CDR3 length equals 17 residues. The CDR3 DNA follows: TGTGCCAGCAGTTTTTTATCGGGACAGGGAAACAATTCACCCCTCTACTTT. It encodes CASSFLSGQGNNSPLYF.

This clonotype was picked up a small number of times. The chain employs TRBV7-8 and TRBJ2-5; 9 positions match TRBD2. The CDR3 extends over 15 amino acids. Germline CDR1 reads SGHVS; CDR2 reads FQNEAQ. J gave up 3 bases and V 4 bases, and 6 bases lay outside the gene matches. The CDR3 loop is CASSWVRLAEETQYF. CDR3 nucleotide sequence: TGTGCCAGCAGCTGGGTGAGACTAGCGGAAGAGACCCAGTACTTC.

The sample holds many counts of this clonotype. The V gene is TRBV5-6, the J gene TRBJ2-7; no reliable D call. Germline V gene sequence: CDR1 SGHDT, CDR2 YYEEEE. The CDR3 loop spans 16 amino acids. The germline V and J ends were trimmed by 1 base and 0 bases, with 14 bases remaining between them. The CDR3: CASSLFFPIISYEQYF. CDR3 DNA: TGTGCCAGCAGCTTGTTCTTTCCGATCATCTCCTACGAGCAGTACTTC.

The chain is built from TRBV27 and TRBJ2-7, with 11 nucleotides matching TRBD2. Trimming at V came to 3 bases and at J to 0 bases, leaving 4 bases not matched to a gene. Germline CDR1 MNHEY, CDR2 SMNVEV (reference sequence). The CDR3 contains 16 residues. CDR3 residues: CASSFLTSGSSYEQYF. DNA for the CDR3: TGTGCCAGCAGTTTCTTAACTAGCGGGAGCTCCTACGAGCAGTACTTC.

At least ten counts were recorded for this clonotype. The chain combines TRBV29-1 with TRBJ1-5; 10 bases are shared with TRBD1. The germline V gene encodes CDR1 SQVTM and CDR2 ANQGSEA. The CDR3 spans 15 residues. V was clipped by 6 bases and J by 6 bases; unmatched bases: 11. The CDR3 spells CSVTVGQGLGQPQHF. The CDR3 DNA follows: TGCAGCGTAACCGTGGGACAGGGGCTAGGTCAGCCCCAGCATTTT.

In its sample, this clonotype was seen many times. The gene calls are TRBV4-3 and TRBJ2-1; TRBD2 aligns across 9 bases. The junction had 12 bases not matched to a gene; V was cut back by 0 bases and J by 9 bases. The CDR3 runs to 17 residues. Looked up from germline, CDR1 is LGHNA and CDR2 is YSLEER. The CDR3, as DNA: TGCGCCAGCAGCCAAGATAGGCGGGAGGGATGGTTCGGTGAGCAGTTCTTC. Its translation: CASSQDRREGWFGEQFF.

There are a few counts of this clonotype. The chain employs TRBV20-1 and TRBJ1-5; no firm D call. V was shortened by 5 bases and J by 2 bases, with 13 bases between the two germline ends. The V gene's germline CDR1 is DFQATT and CDR2 SNEGSKA (reference sequence). This CDR3 is 14 amino acids long. The chain's CDR3 is CSASPARGNQPQHF. The CDR3, as DNA: TGCAGTGCTTCCCCGGCCCGGGGCAATCAGCCCCAGCATTTT.

This clonotype was observed at least ten times. The chain joins TRBV29-1 to TRBJ2-7, with 11 bases matching TRBD1. Looked up from germline, CDR1 is SQVTM and CDR2 is ANQGSEA. This CDR3 has 15 residues. V was clipped by 4 bases and J by 4 bases; unmatched bases: 9. The DNA for the CDR3 is TGCAGCGTTGCGGGCCTCGGGACAGGGGGATACGAGCAGTACTTC. This translates into CSVAGLGTGGYEQYF.

This rearrangement joins TRBV7-3 to TRBJ2-2; possibly TRBD2 for D (6 bases). Germline V gene data show CDR1 as SGHTA and CDR2 as FQGTGA. The CDR3 spans 13 residues. V was cut by 8 bases and J by 6 bases, with 13 bases left in between. CDR3 in amino acids: CASRPPGAGELFF. The CDR3 DNA reads as TGTGCCAGCCGGCCCCCGGGGGCCGGGGAGCTGTTTTTT.

This clonotype was seen only a few times. The V gene is TRBV24-1, the J gene TRBJ2-1; no definite D call. Germline CDR1 and CDR2: KGHDR and SFDVKD. There are 12 residues in the CDR3. Trimming took off 3 bases at V and 13 bases at J, with 12 bases between the two ends. The CDR3 DNA follows: TGTGCCACCAGTGATAGCTCACCACCACAGTTCTTC. Amino acid sequence: CATSDSSPPQFF.

The table lists this clonotype with many counts. J is TRBJ1-1 and V is TRBV6-1, with TRBD1 matching 7 bases. V shed 6 bases, J shed 4 bases, and the junction held 8 bases outside the gene matches. Looked up from germline, CDR1 is MNHNS and CDR2 is SASEGT. CDR3 size: 14 residues. CDR3 DNA: TGTGCCAGCAGCCTAGGGACAGCTCTCACTGAAGCTTTCTTT. Its protein product is CASSLGTALTEAFF.

With respect to this clonotype: A read error may account for a junction end that differs from germline. CDR3 nucleotide sequence: TGTGCCTGGAGTTTAACTAGCGGGAGGAATCTCTTC. The encoded protein is CAWSLTSGRNLF. This chain joins TRBV30 and TRBJ2-5; 12 bases align to TRBD2. The germline CDR1 and CDR2 sequences are GTSNPN and SVGIG (reference sequence). This CDR3 has 12 amino acids.

This clonotype was found a few times. The chain joins TRBV4-2 to TRBJ1-2, with D possibly matching TRBD1 (5 bases). Germline values: CDR1 LGHNA, CDR2 YNFKEQ. The CDR3 contains 18 residues. The germline V and J ends were trimmed by 0 bases and 8 bases, with 25 bases remaining between them. The CDR3 coding sequence is TGTGCCAGCAGCCAAGAAACCCCGACAGTTTCTCAACCTCGCGGCTACACCTTC. Protein sequence: CASSQETPTVSQPRGYTF.

This clonotype was observed a handful of times. This sequence joins TRBV14 and TRBJ2-1; TRBD2 agrees at 7 bases. Germline CDR1 reads SGHDN; CDR2 reads FVKESK. The CDR3 is 17 amino acids. The junction had 5 bases not matched to a gene; V was cut back by 0 bases and J by 0 bases. The CDR3 protein is CASSQEDGGSSYNEQFF. The DNA for the CDR3 is TGTGCCAGCAGCCAAGAGGACGGCGGGAGCTCCTACAATGAGCAGTTCTTC.

This clonotype was counted ten times or more. CDR3 DNA: TGTGCCAGCAGCTTAGGGCAGTGGAATGAGCAGTTCTTC. The encoded protein is CASSLGQWNEQFF. The chain recombines TRBV7-9 with TRBJ2-1; D unclear. Per the germline V gene, CDR1 is SEHNR and CDR2 is FQNEAQ (reference sequence). This CDR3 region has 13 residues. V lost 1 base to trimming and J lost 7 bases, with 8 bases between them.

V usage is TRBV24-1 and J usage is TRBJ2-3; D unclear. Germline assignment: CDR1 KGHDR and CDR2 SFDVKD. The germline V and J ends were trimmed by 0 bases and 4 bases, with 10 bases remaining between them. The CDR3 runs 15 residues. The CDR3 loop reads CATSDLQSKSDTQYF. The CDR3 DNA follows: TGTGCCACCAGTGATTTGCAATCGAAGTCAGATACGCAGTATTTT.

This clonotype was counted at least ten times. The chain carries TRBV4-3 and TRBJ2-5, with 8 bases lining up with TRBD1. Germline V CDR1 and CDR2: LGHNA, YSLEER. This CDR3 is 15 amino acids long. V shed 0 bases, J shed 5 bases, and the junction held 5 bases outside the gene matches. The CDR3, as DNA: TGCGCCAGCAGCCAAGATCGGACAGGGCCGGAGACCCAGTACTTC. This sequence encodes CASSQDRTGPETQYF.

This chain uses TRBV20-1 with TRBJ2-3; TRBD2 matches at 14 bases. After removal of 6 bases from V and 4 bases from J, the junction contained 9 bases not matched to a gene. The V gene's germline CDR1 is DFQATT and CDR2 SNEGSKA (reference sequence). The CDR3 runs 16 residues. CDR3 amino acids: CSAYVTSGRAADTQYF. The CDR3 DNA reads as TGCAGTGCGTACGTGACTAGCGGGAGGGCCGCAGATACGCAGTATTTT.

The chain couples TRBV5-1 to TRBJ2-2; D is perhaps TRBD1 (6 bases). This CDR3 contains 15 residues. V was clipped by 3 bases and J by 7 bases, with 16 bases between them. From germline, CDR1 is SGHRS and CDR2 YFSETQ. The CDR3 loop reads CASSSGDPSHGELFF. The CDR3 DNA reads TGCGCCAGCAGCTCAGGGGACCCCTCCCACGGGGAGCTGTTTTTT. The variable domain in full, with the rest retrieved from reference TRBV5-1 and TRBJ2-2, is KAGVTQTPRYLIKTRGQQVTLSCSPISGHRSVSWYQQTPGQGLQFLFEYFSETQRNKGNFPGRFSGRQFSNSRSEMNVSTLELGDSALYLCASSSGDPSHGELFFGEGSRLTVL.

The J gene is TRBJ1-5, the V gene TRBV7-2; D perhaps matches TRBD1 (6 bases). The germline V and J ends were trimmed by 5 bases and 4 bases, with 12 bases remaining between them. From germline, CDR1 is SGHTA and CDR2 FQGNSA. The CDR3 spans 14 residues. In nucleotides, the CDR3 is TGTGCCAGCAGCGGCGGGACACCGAATCAGCCCCAGCATTTT. Amino acids: CASSGGTPNQPQHF.

This clonotype was counted only a few times. The chain employs TRBV5-1 and TRBJ2-7; maybe TRBD1 (5 bases). V was pared by 2 bases and J by 5 bases, with 11 bases between. The CDR3 has 13 residues. Per germline, CDR1 SGHRS and CDR2 YFSETQ. The CDR3 reads CASSLTGVHEQYF. As DNA, the CDR3 is TGCGCCAGCAGCTTAACAGGAGTCCACGAGCAGTACTTC.

Only a few counts were recorded for this clonotype. This chain joins TRBV2 and TRBJ2-1; D unclear. In germline, CDR1 is SNHLY, CDR2 FYNNEI. CDR3 length: 16 residues. V lost 6 bases, J lost 0 bases, and 15 bases lay in between. CDR3: CASRGGRSHSYNEQFF. The DNA for the CDR3 is TGTGCCAGCAGGGGTGGGCGGTCTCACTCCTACAATGAGCAGTTCTTC.

The chain has TRBV6-2 or TRBV6-3 and TRBJ1-4, with 7 positions matching TRBD1. Germline V gives CDR1 MNHEY, CDR2 SVGEGT. Losses at the gene ends were 0 bases for V and 4 bases for J; bases not matched to a gene: 8. The CDR3 sequence is 17 residues long. The CDR3 region is CASSYSALDRRNEKLFF. The CDR3 DNA follows: TGTGCCAGCAGTTACTCGGCATTGGACAGGCGTAATGAAAAACTGTTTTTT.

The rearrangement links TRBV20-1 to TRBJ2-5, with TRBD2 identical over 14 bases. J gave up 5 bases and V 6 bases, and 5 bases lay outside the gene matches. The germline V gene encodes CDR1 DFQATT and CDR2 SNEGSKA (reference sequence). This CDR3 has 14 residues. In nucleotides, the CDR3 is TGCAGTGCCCGGACTAGCGGGAGGTGGGAGACCCAGTACTTC. Amino acids: CSARTSGRWETQYF.

This clonotype was counted between two and nine times. The chain employs TRBV7-9 and TRBJ1-1, with a possible D match to TRBD1 (5 bases). Germline CDR1 and CDR2: SEHNR and FQNEAQ (reference sequence). The CDR3 contains 12 residues. CDR3 nucleotide sequence: TGTGCTACGGGGCTGGCTGACACTGAAGCTTTCTTT. This translates into CATGLADTEAFF.